The next 20 T cell receptor beta chains were all read from a single sample in a study of T-cell reconstitution after alpha-beta-depleted transplantation in children. It was with unique molecular identifiers that the TCRbeta library was prepared. Each CDR3 protein is one row after TCRdb ran MiXCR on the PCR reads. This table holds hundreds of thousands of distinct CDR3 sequences, approximately 10% found once. This specimen consisted of PBMCs, obtained before TCRalphabeta/CD19-depleted stem cell transplant. Receptors were obtained from a child aged 2-15 years with inherited bone marrow failure, due to receive a stem cell transplant.

This clonotype has a count of ten or more. The gene calls are TRBV7-9 and TRBJ2-7, with D uncertain. V lost 1 base and J 6 bases, leaving 4 bases between the germline ends. The CDR3 consists of 11 residues. The V gene's germline CDR1 is SEHNR and CDR2 FQNEAQ (reference sequence). CDR3 in amino acids: CASSLGIEQYF. As DNA, the CDR3 is TGTGCCAGCAGCTTAGGCATCGAGCAGTACTTC.

This clonotype was seen many times. The chain couples TRBV4-3 to TRBJ1-5; D remains ambiguous. The CDR3 is 15 residues long. Between the trimmed V and J ends, which lost 4 bases and 3 bases, there was a span of 13 bases. In germline, CDR1 is LGHNA, CDR2 YSLEER. Here the CDR3 reads CASSPDVPYNQPQHF. CDR3 bases: TGCGCCAGCAGCCCGGACGTACCATACAATCAGCCCCAGCATTTT.

About this clonotype: A single base separates this from a much larger clone, so it may be a read error. V and J are TRBV29-1 and TRBJ2-1; D may be TRBD2 (5 bases). Trimming left V 1 base short and J 7 bases short, with 14 bases between. CDR1 and CDR2 from the germline V gene are SQVTM and ANQGSEA. CDR3 length equals 14 residues. DNA of the CDR3: TGCAGCGTTGAAGTACTAGATCCAACTAATGAGCAGTTCTTC. It specifies CSVEVLDPTNEQFF.

This clonotype was seen many times. The chain recombines TRBV7-2 with TRBJ2-7; no clear D gene. Trimming cost V 1 base and J 6 bases, with 4 bases left between them. Per the germline V gene, CDR1 is SGHTA and CDR2 is FQGNSA. CDR3 length: 11 amino acids. The DNA of the CDR3 is TGTGCCAGCAGCTTAGTTTCCGAGCAGTACTTC. Translating it yields CASSLVSEQYF.

In this sample, this clonotype turned up many times. This sequence joins TRBV7-2 and TRBJ1-5; 9 nucleotides align to TRBD1. Per germline, CDR1 SGHTA and CDR2 FQGNSA. The CDR3 length is 14 residues. V shed 5 bases, J shed 6 bases, and the junction held 5 bases outside the gene matches. CDR3 coding DNA: TGTGCCAGCAGCCCCGGGACAGGGAGTCAGCCCCAGCATTTT. Its translation is CASSPGTGSQPQHF.

This clonotype was detected many times. The V and J genes are TRBV6-1 and TRBJ2-7, with D possibly TRBD2 on 6 matching bases. Per germline, CDR1 MNHNS and CDR2 SASEGT. This CDR3 region has 14 residues. Trimming left V 6 bases short and J 1 base short, with 13 bases between. CDR3 coding DNA: TGTGCCAGCAGCCGACTAGTAGGGTCCTACGAGCAGTACTTC. Translating gives CASSRLVGSYEQYF.

This clonotype was picked up many times. The chain employs TRBV12-3 or TRBV12-4 and TRBJ2-7, with TRBD1 identical over 10 bases. The CDR3 covers 15 residues. Trimming at V came to 5 bases and at J to 3 bases, leaving 7 bases not matched to a gene. The CDR3 sequence is CASSPRTGGDYEQYF. For the CDR3, the DNA is TGTGCCAGCAGTCCTAGGACAGGGGGGGACTACGAGCAGTACTTC.

This clonotype was seen at least ten times. V is TRBV3-1 and J is TRBJ1-1; D is perhaps TRBD1 (6 bases). V was pared by 1 base and J by 0 bases, with 15 bases between. Looked up from germline, CDR1 is LGHDT and CDR2 is YNNKEL (reference sequence). The CDR3 has 17 amino acids. Written as DNA, the CDR3 is TGTGCCAGCAGCCAAGTTTACGGGACACGCCTGAACACTGAAGCTTTCTTT. Its translation is CASSQVYGTRLNTEAFF.

Ten or more counts support this clonotype. This sequence joins TRBV5-1 and TRBJ2-6; D is ambiguous. This CDR3 spans 14 amino acids. The germline CDR1 and CDR2 sequences are SGHRS and YFSETQ. Between the trimmed V and J ends, which lost 0 bases and 2 bases, there was a span of 3 bases. CDR3 in DNA: TGCGCCAGCAGCTTGGATCCTGGGGCCAACGTCCTGACTTTC. It is translated as CASSLDPGANVLTF.

The rearrangement uses TRBV3-1 and TRBJ1-1; 9 nucleotides align to TRBD1. This CDR3 is 14 amino acids long. CDR1 is LGHDT, CDR2 YNNKEL, per germline (reference sequence). V lost 8 bases to trimming and J lost 8 bases; unmatched junction nucleotides: 12. The CDR3 sequence is CASGGQGMGTEAFF. The CDR3 DNA follows: TGTGCCAGCGGGGGACAGGGAATGGGTACCGAAGCTTTCTTT.

This clonotype was observed at least ten times. The chain carries TRBV10-3 and TRBJ2-7; D is unclear. This CDR3 region has 11 residues. Looked up from germline, CDR1 is ENHRY and CDR2 is SYGVKD. V was trimmed by 3 bases and J by 7 bases, leaving 7 bases between them. Here the CDR3 reads CAISDTPEQYF. CDR3 in DNA: TGTGCCATCAGTGACACCCCGGAGCAGTACTTC.

The rearrangement joins TRBV5-4 to TRBJ1-6; the D gene is possibly TRBD1 (6 bases). The germline V gene has CDR1 SGHNT and CDR2 YYREEE (reference sequence). V was trimmed by 0 bases and J by 7 bases, leaving 17 bases between them. The CDR3 sequence is 17 residues long. This chain's CDR3 is CASSLAGEGGWNSPLHF. CDR3 nucleotide sequence: TGTGCCAGCAGCTTGGCCGGTGAGGGGGGCTGGAATTCACCCCTCCACTTT.

This clonotype appeared many times. This chain joins TRBV28 and TRBJ2-7, with D unresolved. The germline CDR1 and CDR2 sequences are MDHEN and SYDVKM. Between the trimmed V and J ends, which lost 4 bases and 6 bases, there was a span of 7 bases. The CDR3 is made up of 11 amino acids. The CDR3 bases are TGTGCCAGCAGTTGGGGATCCGAGCAGTACTTC. This gives the protein CASSWGSEQYF.

This clonotype has a count of ten or more. This chain connects TRBV6-6 to TRBJ2-5, with D perhaps matching TRBD1 (5 bases). Trimming removed 7 bases at V and 5 bases at J, with 11 bases between. The CDR3 covers 12 residues. Germline CDR1 reads MNHNY; CDR2 reads SVGAGI (reference sequence). CDR3 amino acids: CASTRGAETQYF. The CDR3 DNA is TGTGCCAGCACCCGTGGGGCGGAGACCCAGTACTTC.

This clonotype has at least ten counts. The chain carries TRBV30 and TRBJ2-7, with 10 nucleotides matching TRBD2. Trimming took 4 bases from V and 1 from J; bases not matched to a gene: 10. CDR1 and CDR2 (germline): GTSNPN, SVGIG (reference sequence). There are 16 residues in the CDR3. As DNA, the CDR3 is TGTGCCTGGAAGGGTAGCGGGAGGCTCTATTCCTACGAGCAGTACTTC. Translation: CAWKGSGRLYSYEQYF.

This clonotype showed up many times. The chain combines TRBV10-3 with TRBJ2-3, with D perhaps given as TRBD1 or TRBD2 (5 bases each). The CDR3 spans 15 residues. V was cut by 8 bases and J by 0 bases, with 15 bases left in between. CDR1 and CDR2 from the germline V gene are ENHRY and SYGVKD. CDR3 protein: CAIFGGTTSTDTQYF. The CDR3 region has the DNA TGTGCCATCTTTGGTGGGACCACAAGCACAGATACGCAGTATTTT.

Concerning this clonotype itself: This may be a read error: a much more frequent sequence differs by one nucleotide. The chain employs TRBV4-2 and TRBJ1-1; 8 positions match TRBD1. The CDR3 has 16 residues. From germline, CDR1 is LGHNA and CDR2 YNFKEQ. The V segment lost 1 base and the J segment 1 base; nucleotides outside the gene matches: 5. The CDR3 coding sequence is TGTGCCAGCAGCCAAGCAGGGACAGGACCGAACACTGAAGCTTTCTTT. It specifies CASSQAGTGPNTEAFF.

This clonotype was recorded many times. The chain recombines TRBV12-5 with TRBJ2-3; 11 bases agree with TRBD2. The V gene end was trimmed by 5 bases and the J gene end by 2 bases; junction bases not matched to a gene: 3. CDR3 length equals 15 residues. Germline lookup yields CDR1 LGHNT and CDR2 FRNRAP. Here the CDR3 reads CASGLGLADTDTQYF. As DNA, the CDR3 is TGTGCTAGTGGTCTGGGACTAGCGGACACAGATACGCAGTATTTT.

There are many counts of this clonotype. The V gene is TRBV7-9, the J gene TRBJ2-2; TRBD2 agrees at 7 bases. V dropped 5 bases and J dropped 5; count of bases not matched to a gene: 8. The germline V gene has CDR1 SEHNR and CDR2 FQNEAQ (reference sequence). The CDR3 sequence is 15 residues long. For the CDR3, the DNA is TGTGCCAGCAGCACCAGACTAGCCCGGACCGGGGAGCTGTTTTTT. This sequence encodes CASSTRLARTGELFF.

This clonotype was recorded many times. This chain joins TRBV7-9 and TRBJ2-5, with 9 bases fitting TRBD1. This CDR3 spans 15 amino acids. V shed 5 bases and J 0 bases; nucleotides not matched to a gene: 4. Germline CDR1 and CDR2: SEHNR and FQNEAQ (reference sequence). The CDR3 is CASSPRDRDQETQYF. In DNA, the CDR3 is TGTGCCAGCAGCCCCCGGGACAGGGACCAAGAGACCCAGTACTTC.